One sample yielded the 19 T cell receptor beta chains listed below, sequenced in a study of blood T cell repertoires in COVID-19. Clones were read by immunoSEQ multiplex PCR, and TCRdb kept only the in-frame ones, dropping some. Among 75,000 to 90,000 clones listed, roughly 91% were seen once. Sequences were obtained from peripheral blood. These receptors were taken from a man aged 18 to 35 with COVID-19, enrolled during active disease.

This clone was seen more than once but under ten times. The chain carries TRBV19 and TRBJ2-1; TRBD2 aligns across 9 bases. CDR3 length: 15 amino acids. CDR1 is LNHDA and CDR2 is SQIVND in the germline V gene (reference sequence). After removal of 6 bases from V and 2 bases from J, the junction contained 5 bases not matched to a gene. The CDR3 region is CASRPGLAAYNEQFF. As DNA, the CDR3 is TGTGCCAGTAGACCGGGACTAGCAGCCTACAATGAGCAGTTCTTC.

This clone was seen just once. The V call is TRBV13, the J call TRBJ1-2; TRBD1 might be the D (5 bases). V lost 5 bases and J 4 bases, leaving 17 bases between the germline ends. CDR3 length equals 15 residues. The germline CDR1 and CDR2 sequences are PRHDT and FYEKMQ (reference sequence). This chain's CDR3 is CASSRMGQGVYGYTF. The CDR3, as DNA: TGTGCCAGCAGCCGAATGGGCCAAGGGGTCTATGGCTACACCTTC.

The chain combines TRBV2 with TRBJ2-7; 7 bases match TRBD1. Germline CDR1 and CDR2: SNHLY and FYNNEI. The length of the CDR3 is 15 residues. Trimming cost V 4 bases and J 0 bases; bases outside gene matches: 6. The CDR3 DNA follows: TGTGCCAGCAGTGCCGAGACAGGGTTCTCCTACGAGCAGTACTTC. Translating it yields CASSAETGFSYEQYF.

The rearrangement joins TRBV6-5 to TRBJ1-2; the D is unclear. V was trimmed by 4 bases and J by 6 bases, leaving 6 bases between them. This CDR3 region has 11 residues. Germline V gene lookup returns CDR1 MNHEY and CDR2 SVGAGI. The CDR3 DNA is TGTGCCAGCAGTTGGGGAGATGGCTACACCTTC. Its protein is CASSWGDGYTF.

V and J are TRBV7-9 and TRBJ2-7; possible D gene TRBD1, 5 bases. This CDR3 is built from 13 residues. Trimming took 4 bases from V and 6 from J, leaving 13 bases between them. The germline V gene has CDR1 SEHNR and CDR2 FQNEAQ (reference sequence). CDR3 loop: CASSSPDSREQYF. DNA of the CDR3: TGTGCCAGCAGCTCTCCCGACAGTCGCGAGCAGTACTTC.

This chain joins TRBV7-3 and TRBJ2-7; the D gene is possibly TRBD1 (7 bases). Germline CDR1 reads SGHTA; CDR2 reads FQGTGA. CDR3 length: 15 residues. The V end lost 0 bases, the J end lost 4 bases, and 13 bases lay between the germline ends. The CDR3 here is CASSLTGAGGYEQYF. CDR3 DNA: TGTGCCAGCAGCTTAACTGGTGCAGGGGGGTACGAGCAGTACTTC.

CDR3: CASSYRVNEQFF. CDR3 DNA: TGTGCCAGCAGCTACAGGGTCAATGAGCAGTTCTTC. The J gene is TRBJ2-1, the V gene TRBV3-1 (or the pseudogene TRBV3-2); the D gene is possibly TRBD1 (6 bases). Germline V gives CDR1 LGHDT, CDR2 YNNKEL (reference sequence). The ends were cut back, 5 bases at V and 6 bases at J, with 8 bases in the middle. CDR3 length: 12 residues.

J is TRBJ1-6 and V is TRBV28, with 7 bases identical to TRBD1. V shed 6 bases, J shed 1 base, and the junction held 3 bases outside the gene matches. The CDR3 has 15 amino acids. Germline-derived CDR1 and CDR2 are MDHEN and SYDVKM. CDR3: CASSIQGSYNSPLHF. CDR3 nucleotide sequence: TGTGCCAGCAGCATACAGGGGTCCTATAATTCACCCCTCCACTTT. The variable domain in full, completed from reference TRBV28 and TRBJ1-6, reads DVKVTQSSRYLVKRTGEKVFLECVQDMDHENMFWYRQDPGLGLRLIYFSYDVKMKEKGDIPEGYSVSREKKERFSLILESASTNQTSMYLCASSIQGSYNSPLHFGNGTRLTVT.

In its sample, this clone was seen once. V gene TRBV18 combines with J gene TRBJ2-5, with 9 bases aligning to TRBD1. J was trimmed by 4 bases and V by 6 bases; bases with no gene match: 21. Germline CDR1 reads KGHSH; CDR2 reads LQKENI. The CDR3 length is 19 residues. CDR3 nucleotide sequence: TGTGCCAGCTCTCAGGACAGGGGCGTCGCGTTTGCGGGGTCAGAGACCCAGTACTTC. Its translation is CASSQDRGVAFAGSETQYF. The variable domain in full, with the rest retrieved from reference TRBV18 and TRBJ2-5, is NAGVMQNPRHLVRRRGQEARLRCSPMKGHSHVYWYRQLPEEGLKFMVYLQKENIIDESGMPKERFSAEFPKEGPSILRIQQVVRGDSAAYFCASSQDRGVAFAGSETQYFGPGTRLLVL.

The chain carries TRBV9 and TRBJ1-2; D is unclear. Germline values: CDR1 SGDLS, CDR2 YYNGEE. The germline V and J ends were trimmed by 4 bases and 0 bases, with 13 bases remaining between them. The CDR3 runs to 15 residues. The chain's CDR3 is CASSPQQAPNYGYTF. CDR3 bases: TGTGCCAGCAGCCCCCAGCAGGCTCCTAACTATGGCTACACCTTC. Combining the CDR3 with reference TRBV9 and TRBJ1-2 gives the whole variable domain DSGVTQTPKHLITATGQRVTLRCSPRSGDLSVYWYQQSLDQGLQFLIQYYNGEERAKGNILERFSAQQFPDLHSELNLSSLELGDSALYFCASSPQQAPNYGYTFGSGTRLTVV.

The V call is TRBV13, the J call TRBJ2-5, with D possibly TRBD2 on 6 matching bases. The CDR3 length is 14 residues. V lost 5 bases and J 2 bases, leaving 12 bases between the germline ends. The germline V gene has CDR1 PRHDT and CDR2 FYEKMQ (reference sequence). The CDR3 DNA reads TGTGCCAGCAGCCCACCAGGGACTCAAGAGACCCAGTACTTC. Protein: CASSPPGTQETQYF. Based on the CDR3 plus reference TRBV13 and TRBJ2-5, the full variable domain is AAGVIQSPRHLIKEKRETATLKCYPIPRHDTVYWYQQGPGQDPQFLISFYEKMQSDKGSIPDRFSAQQFSDYHSELNMSSLELGDSALYFCASSPPGTQETQYFGPGTRLLVL.

The chain links TRBV4-1 to TRBJ2-1; weak D call: TRBD2 (5 bases). V was shortened by 4 bases and J by 5 bases, with 18 bases between the two germline ends. The CDR3 loop spans 16 amino acids. From germline, CDR1 is MGHRA and CDR2 YSYEKL. The CDR3 here is CASSLGVGEWHNEQFF. The CDR3 DNA follows: TGCGCCAGCAGCCTTGGTGTGGGAGAGTGGCACAATGAGCAGTTCTTC.

The genes are TRBV28 and TRBJ1-1; 8 bases align to TRBD1. This CDR3 contains 16 residues. Germline V gives CDR1 MDHEN, CDR2 SYDVKM. With 4 bases clipped from V and 2 bases from J, the junction kept 9 bases outside the gene matches. The DNA of the CDR3 is TGTGCCAGCAGTTCCCCCTCCAGGGGGCAAAACACTGAAGCTTTCTTT. This sequence encodes CASSSPSRGQNTEAFF.

This rearrangement joins TRBV19 to TRBJ1-1; D remains ambiguous. V lost 3 bases, J lost 9 bases, and 20 bases lay in between. This CDR3 spans 15 amino acids. CDR1 is LNHDA and CDR2 is SQIVND in the germline V gene (reference sequence). CDR3 bases: TGTGCCAGTAGTATGGGTGTTGGGAGTGCTTTGAAAGCTTTCTTT. It encodes CASSMGVGSALKAFF. Supplemented by reference TRBV19 and TRBJ1-1, the full variable domain reads DGGITQSPKYLFRKEGQNVTLSCEQNLNHDAMYWYRQDPGQGLRLIYYSQIVNDFQKGDIAEGYSVSREKKESFPLTVTSAQKNPTAFYLCASSMGVGSALKAFFGQGTRLTVV.

V and J are TRBV27 and TRBJ1-5; D perhaps matches TRBD1 (5 bases). The CDR3 covers 14 residues. Trimming left V 5 bases short and J 4 bases short, with 12 bases between. Germline CDR1 is MNHEY and CDR2 is SMNVEV (reference sequence). Written as DNA, the CDR3 is TGTGCCAGCAGTGAAAGGGGCCAGAATCAGCCCCAGCATTTT. Amino acids: CASSERGQNQPQHF.

This rearrangement joins TRBV9 to TRBJ2-7, with D perhaps matching TRBD1 (6 bases). Trimming cost V 4 bases and J 5 bases, with 13 bases left between them. The germline CDR1 and CDR2 sequences are SGDLS and YYNGEE. This CDR3 is built from 13 residues. This CDR3 is CASSPWGRDEQYF. In DNA, the CDR3 is TGTGCCAGCAGCCCATGGGGGCGGGACGAGCAGTACTTC.

The chain joins TRBV27 to TRBJ2-3, with 9 bases lining up with TRBD2. Germline CDR1 reads MNHEY; CDR2 reads SMNVEV (reference sequence). V was pared by 6 bases and J by 4 bases, with 11 bases of the junction left unmatched. This CDR3 region has 16 residues. CDR3 sequence (DNA): TGTGCCAGCAGCCCGGCGGGACTAGCAGTCCCAGATACGCAGTATTTT. As protein: CASSPAGLAVPDTQYF.

V and J are TRBV3-1 (or the pseudogene TRBV3-2) and TRBJ2-2; 14 bases agree with TRBD2. Looked up from germline, CDR1 is LGHDT and CDR2 is YNNKEL (reference sequence). This CDR3 spans 21 amino acids. The V and J ends lost 3 bases and 3 bases, in that order; junction bases with no gene match: 15. The CDR3 loop is CASSQIRLAGGPSSHTGELFF. The DNA of the CDR3 is TGTGCCAGCAGCCAGATAAGACTAGCGGGAGGGCCAAGCTCCCACACCGGGGAGCTGTTTTTT.

The chain carries TRBV19 and TRBJ2-2; 11 bases agree with TRBD2. The CDR3 has 16 residues. CDR1 LNHDA and CDR2 SQIVND come from the germline V gene (reference sequence). Trimming took 4 bases from V and 5 from J; bases not matched to a gene: 6. The chain's CDR3 is CASSTGTSGQTGELFF. The CDR3 nucleotides are TGTGCCAGTAGTACAGGGACTAGCGGACAAACCGGGGAGCTGTTTTTT.